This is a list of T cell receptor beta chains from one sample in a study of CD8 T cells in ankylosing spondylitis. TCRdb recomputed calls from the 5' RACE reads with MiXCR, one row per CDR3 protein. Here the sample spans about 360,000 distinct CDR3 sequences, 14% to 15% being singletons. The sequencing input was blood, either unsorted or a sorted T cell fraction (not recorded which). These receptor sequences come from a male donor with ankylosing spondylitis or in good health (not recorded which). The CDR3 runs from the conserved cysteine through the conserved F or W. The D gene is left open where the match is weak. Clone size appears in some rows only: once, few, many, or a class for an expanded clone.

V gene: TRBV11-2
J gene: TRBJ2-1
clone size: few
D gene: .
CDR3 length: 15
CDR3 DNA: TGTGCCAGCAGCTTTCCGACAGATACAATGAGGAGGCAGTTCTTC
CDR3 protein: CASSFPTDTMRRQFF

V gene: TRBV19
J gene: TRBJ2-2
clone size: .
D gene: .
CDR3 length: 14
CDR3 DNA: TGTGCCAGTCAACGACAGGGAGGCACCGGGGAGCTGTTTTTT
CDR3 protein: CASQRQGGTGELFF

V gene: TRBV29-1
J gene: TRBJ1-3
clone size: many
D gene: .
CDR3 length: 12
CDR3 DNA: TGCAGCTACAGGCTCTCTGGAAACACCATATATTTT
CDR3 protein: CSYRLSGNTIYF

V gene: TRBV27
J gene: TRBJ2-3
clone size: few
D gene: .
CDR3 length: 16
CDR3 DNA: TGTGCCAGCAGTTTATCCCCCGCAGACCACACAGATACGCAGTATTTT
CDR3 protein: CASSLSPADHTDTQYF

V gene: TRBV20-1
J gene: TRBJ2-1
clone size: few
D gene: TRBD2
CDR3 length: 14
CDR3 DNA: TGCAGTGCTAGTAGGGCGGGGGGATACAATGAGCAGTTCTTC
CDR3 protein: CSASRAGGYNEQFF

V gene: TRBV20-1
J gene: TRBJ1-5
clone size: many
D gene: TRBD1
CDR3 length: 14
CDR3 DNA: TGCAGTGCTGCCAGGGGGAATAGCAATCAGCCCCAGCATTTT
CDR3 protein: CSAARGNSNQPQHF

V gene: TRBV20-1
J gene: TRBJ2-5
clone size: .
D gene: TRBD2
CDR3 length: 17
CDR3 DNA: TGCAGTGCTGGGTCTCGGGAGGGACAACTTGTGGAAGAGACCCAGTACTTC
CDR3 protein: CSAGSREGQLVEETQYF

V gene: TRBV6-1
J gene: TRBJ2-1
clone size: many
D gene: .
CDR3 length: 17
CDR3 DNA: TGTGCCAGCAGTCCCGGGAGGGGGCCGAGCTCCTACAATGAGCAGTTCTTC
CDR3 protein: CASSPGRGPSSYNEQFF

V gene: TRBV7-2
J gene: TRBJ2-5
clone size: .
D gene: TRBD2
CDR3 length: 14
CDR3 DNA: TGTGCCAGCAGCCGGGGGGGCCGTTATGAGACCCAGTACTTC
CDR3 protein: CASSRGGRYETQYF

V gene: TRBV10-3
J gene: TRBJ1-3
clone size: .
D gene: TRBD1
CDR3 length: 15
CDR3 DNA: TGTGCCACCGGACAGGGGGGATCCTCTGGAAACACCATATATTTT
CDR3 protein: CATGQGGSSGNTIYF

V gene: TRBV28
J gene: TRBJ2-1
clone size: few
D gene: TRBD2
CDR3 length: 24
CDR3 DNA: TGTGCCAGCAGTTTCAGAAGGTCCGGGACTAGTGATCTTCTATCTACACCCCGCTACAATGAGCAGTTCTTC
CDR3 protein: CASSFRRSGTSDLLSTPRYNEQFF

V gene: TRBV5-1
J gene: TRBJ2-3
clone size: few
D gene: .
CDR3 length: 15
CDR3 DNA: TGCGCCAGCAGCCCGGAGGGAAAGCCCACAGATACGCAGTATTTT
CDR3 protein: CASSPEGKPTDTQYF

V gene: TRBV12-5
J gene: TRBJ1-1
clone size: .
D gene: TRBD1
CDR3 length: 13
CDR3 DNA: TGTGCTAGTGGTTATGGACAGGTTAATGAAGCTTTCTTT
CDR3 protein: CASGYGQVNEAFF

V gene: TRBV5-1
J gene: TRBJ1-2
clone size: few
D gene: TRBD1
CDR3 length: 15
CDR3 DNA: TGCGCCAGCAGCTTGGGAGGGGGCGCCGGCTATGGCTACACCTTC
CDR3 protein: CASSLGGGAGYGYTF

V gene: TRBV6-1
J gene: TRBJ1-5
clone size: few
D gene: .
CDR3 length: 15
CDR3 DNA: TGTGCCAGCAGTGATTGGGGTGGGGGCAATCAGCCCCAGCATTTT
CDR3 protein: CASSDWGGGNQPQHF

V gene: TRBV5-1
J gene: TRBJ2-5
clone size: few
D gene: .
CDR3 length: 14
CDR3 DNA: TGCGCCAGCAGCTTTTCCGGAAGGGGGGAGACCCAGTACTTC
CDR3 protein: CASSFSGRGETQYF

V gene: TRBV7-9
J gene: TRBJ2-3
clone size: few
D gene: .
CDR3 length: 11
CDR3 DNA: TGTGCCAGCAGGACAGCCGATACGCAGTATTTT
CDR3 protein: CASRTADTQYF

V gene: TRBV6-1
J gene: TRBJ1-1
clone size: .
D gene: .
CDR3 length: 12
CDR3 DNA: TGTGCCAGCAGTGTCGGAAGGGCTGAAGCTTTCTTT
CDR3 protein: CASSVGRAEAFF

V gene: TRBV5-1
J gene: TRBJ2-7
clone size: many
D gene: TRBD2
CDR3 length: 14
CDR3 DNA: TGCGCCAGCAGCACGGGACTAGCTGGGTACGAGCAGTACTTC
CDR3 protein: CASSTGLAGYEQYF

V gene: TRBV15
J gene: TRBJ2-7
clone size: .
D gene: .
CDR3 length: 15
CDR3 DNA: TGTGCCACCAGCAGAGATGCCTCCATCTCCTACGAGCAGTACTTC
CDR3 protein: CATSRDASISYEQYF

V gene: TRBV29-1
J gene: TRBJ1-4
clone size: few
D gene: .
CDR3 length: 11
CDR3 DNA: TGCAGCGCTTTTAATAATGAAAAACTGTTTTTT
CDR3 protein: CSAFNNEKLFF

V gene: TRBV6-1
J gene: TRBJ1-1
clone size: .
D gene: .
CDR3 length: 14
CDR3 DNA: TGTGCCAGCAGCCCCAGGGAGACGAGAACTGAAGCTTTCTTT
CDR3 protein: CASSPRETRTEAFF

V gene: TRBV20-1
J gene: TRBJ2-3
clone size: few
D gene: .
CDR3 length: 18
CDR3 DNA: TGCAGTGCTACCACGACGACCGGGACTCGAGGAGGGGGAGATACGCAGTATTTT
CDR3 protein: CSATTTTGTRGGGDTQYF

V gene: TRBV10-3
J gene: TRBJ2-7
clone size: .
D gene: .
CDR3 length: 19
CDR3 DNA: TGTGCCATCAGTGGTAAGGACAGGGCGACTAGCGGTATCTCCTACGAGCAGTACTTC
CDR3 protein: CAISGKDRATSGISYEQYF

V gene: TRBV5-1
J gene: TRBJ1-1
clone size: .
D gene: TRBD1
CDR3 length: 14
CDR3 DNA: TGCGCCACTAAGCCCGGGACAGCGAACACTGAAGCTTTCTTT
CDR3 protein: CATKPGTANTEAFF

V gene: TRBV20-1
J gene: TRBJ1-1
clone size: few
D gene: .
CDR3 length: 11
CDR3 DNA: TGCAGTGCTTCAGTCGACACTGAAGCTTTCTTT
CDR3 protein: CSASVDTEAFF

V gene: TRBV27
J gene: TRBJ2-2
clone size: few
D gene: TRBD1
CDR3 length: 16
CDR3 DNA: TGTGCCAGCAGTATCTTCAGGGGGCCGAACACCGGGGAGCTGTTTTTT
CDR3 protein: CASSIFRGPNTGELFF

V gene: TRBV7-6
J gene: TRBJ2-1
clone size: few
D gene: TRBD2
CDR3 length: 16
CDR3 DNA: TGTGCCAGCAGCACAGGACTAGCGGGAGGGAACAATGAGCAGTTCTTC
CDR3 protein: CASSTGLAGGNNEQFF

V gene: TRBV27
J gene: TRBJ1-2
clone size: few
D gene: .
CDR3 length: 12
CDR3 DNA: TGTGCCACGCGGGCCGGGTCAGGCAGCTACACCTTC
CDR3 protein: CATRAGSGSYTF

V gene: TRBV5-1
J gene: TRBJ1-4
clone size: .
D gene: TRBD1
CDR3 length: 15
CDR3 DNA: TGCGCCAGCAGCACCGGACAGGGGGGGAATGAAAAACTGTTTTTT
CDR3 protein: CASSTGQGGNEKLFF

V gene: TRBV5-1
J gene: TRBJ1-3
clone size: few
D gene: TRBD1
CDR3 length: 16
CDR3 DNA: TGCGCCAGCACTCAAACAGGGGGTTTTTCTGGAAACACCATATATTTT
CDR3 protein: CASTQTGGFSGNTIYF

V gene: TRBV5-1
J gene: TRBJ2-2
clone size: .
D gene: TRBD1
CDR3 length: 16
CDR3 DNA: TGCGCCAGCAGCTTGCGGGACAGGGGGACGACCGGGGAGCTGTTTTTT
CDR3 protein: CASSLRDRGTTGELFF

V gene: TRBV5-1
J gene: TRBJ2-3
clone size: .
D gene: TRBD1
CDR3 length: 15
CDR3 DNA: TGCGCCAGCAGCCAGCGACAGGGGAGCACAGATACGCAGTATTTT
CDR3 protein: CASSQRQGSTDTQYF

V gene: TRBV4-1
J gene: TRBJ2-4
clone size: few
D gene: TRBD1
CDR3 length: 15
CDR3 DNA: TGCGCCAGCAGCCCCCGGGACAGTCTCAAAAACATTCAGTACTTC
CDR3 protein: CASSPRDSLKNIQYF